Each of the 32 T cell receptor beta chains below was sequenced from the same sample in a study of glioma-infiltrating T cells. Amplification of TCR alpha and beta CDR3 regions from RNA used iRepertoire nested multiplex PCR. TCRdb processed the multiplex PCR reads anew with MiXCR; each CDR3 protein has one entry. The sample carries more than 90,000 distinct CDR3 sequences, roughly 37% recorded once. The sequencing sample was made of glioma tissue, nonneoplastic brain tissue, or PBMCs (not recorded which). These receptors came from a human donor with low-grade glioma or glioblastoma, undergoing nonglioma brain surgery, or in good health (not recorded which).

This clonotype is a singleton in its sample. The V gene is TRBV15, the J gene TRBJ2-3, with no clear D. The V and J ends lost 2 bases and 4 bases respectively, with 13 bases between them. The CDR3 is 15 amino acids. The V gene's germline CDR1 is LNHNV and CDR2 YYDKDF (reference sequence). In DNA, the CDR3 is TGTGCCACCAGCAGACCTCATGGGGTTCCAGATACGCAGTATTTT. This sequence encodes CATSRPHGVPDTQYF. The full variable domain, with the rest looked up from reference TRBV15 and TRBJ2-3, is DAMVIQNPRYQVTQFGKPVTLSCSQTLNHNVMYWYQQKSSQAPKLLFHYYDKDFNNEADTPDNFQSRRPNTSFCFLDIRSPGLGDTAMYLCATSRPHGVPDTQYFGPGTRLTVL.

The chain recombines TRBV28 with TRBJ2-7; 11 nucleotides align to TRBD1. Germline CDR1 MDHEN, CDR2 SYDVKM. The CDR3 is made up of 13 amino acids. The V segment lost 5 bases and the J segment 6 bases; nucleotides outside the gene matches: 3. CDR3 nucleotide sequence: TGTGCCAGCAGTGGGGACAGGGGGTCCGAGCAGTACTTC. Translated, it gives CASSGDRGSEQYF. Looking up the rest from reference TRBV28 and TRBJ2-7 gives the full variable domain: DVKVTQSSRYLVKRTGEKVFLECVQDMDHENMFWYRQDPGLGLRLIYFSYDVKMKEKGDIPEGYSVSREKKERFSLILESASTNQTSMYLCASSGDRGSEQYFGPGTRLTVT.

Of note for this clonotype: A much larger clone differs by one base, so this may be a read error. Here the CDR3 DNA reads TGCGCCAGCAGCTTGGAAGGGTCAGCGTCCAATGAAGCTTTCTTT. Translating gives CASSLEGSASNEAFF. The gene calls are TRBV5-1 and TRBJ1-1; D remains unclear. Trimming left V 0 bases short and J 7 bases short, with 16 bases between. The germline V gene encodes CDR1 SGHRS and CDR2 YFSETQ. This CDR3 is built from 15 residues.

As regards this clonotype: A read error may be the cause here, since a much bigger clone is one base away. Here the CDR3 reads CASSLEQTSTDTQYF. CDR3 DNA: TGCGCCAGCAGCTTGGAACAGACAAGCACAGATACGCAGTATTTT. This sequence joins TRBV5-1 and TRBJ2-3; no firm D call. This CDR3 is 15 amino acids long. CDR1 SGHRS and CDR2 YFSETQ come from the germline V gene. V shed 0 bases and J shed 0 bases, with 8 bases lying between them.

As to this clonotype: It may be a read error: a sequence one base away is much more abundant. The J gene is TRBJ2-7, the V gene TRBV11-2, with D possibly being TRBD2 (6 bases). The germline CDR1 and CDR2 sequences are SGHAT and FQNNGV. The CDR3 is 15 residues long. Trimming took 5 bases from V and 0 from J, leaving 14 bases between them. This CDR3 is CASSGGIAHSYEQYF. For the CDR3, the DNA is TGTGCCAGCAGCGGGGGGATCGCCCACTCCTACGAGCAGTACTTC.

This clonotype was counted many times. J is TRBJ2-3 and V is TRBV7-6; D uncertain. The CDR3 contains 14 residues. CDR1 is SGHVS, CDR2 FNYEAQ, per germline. The V and J ends lost 1 base and 7 bases respectively, with 12 bases between them. The CDR3 nucleotides read TGTGCCAGCAGCTTAGATTTAGGACCGAATACGCAGTATTTT. It encodes CASSLDLGPNTQYF.

This clonotype was recorded many times. The V gene is TRBV2, the J gene TRBJ2-4; 10 nucleotides line up with TRBD2. Germline CDR1 is SNHLY and CDR2 is FYNNEI. V trimming: 5 bases; J trimming: 7 bases; junction bases outside the gene matches: 8. The CDR3 runs to 15 residues. The CDR3: CASSRSGRALNIQYF. CDR3 sequence (DNA): TGTGCCAGCAGTCGAAGCGGGAGGGCCCTTAACATTCAGTACTTC.

This clonotype was picked up one time. The DNA for the CDR3 is TGTGCCAGCAGTTATTCCGGGACTTACATAAATGAGCAGTTCTTC. Its translation is CASSYSGTYINEQFF. The chain combines TRBV27 with TRBJ2-1; TRBD2 might be the D (6 bases). The CDR3 loop spans 15 amino acids. Germline V lookup: CDR1 MNHEY, CDR2 SMNVEV (reference sequence). Trimming stripped 4 bases from V and 7 bases from J, with 17 bases between.

Many counts were recorded for this clonotype. The chain uses TRBV29-1 and TRBJ1-1; TRBD1 agrees at 8 bases. This CDR3 region has 16 residues. Germline values: CDR1 SQVTM, CDR2 ANQGSEA. Trimming removed 1 base from V and 2 bases from J; junction bases left unmatched: 9. CDR3 DNA sequence: TGCAGCGTTGAAGGTAGAGGACAGGGAGTCAACACTGAAGCTTTCTTT. It translates to CSVEGRGQGVNTEAFF.

This clonotype was observed many times. The V gene is TRBV6-2 or TRBV6-3, the J gene TRBJ2-7; no definite D call. CDR3 length: 14 residues. Per germline, CDR1 MNHEY and CDR2 SVGEGT. The V and J ends lost 5 bases and 1 base respectively, with 12 bases between them. CDR3 sequence reads: CASSRTGGSYEQYF. The CDR3, as DNA: TGTGCCAGCAGTCGAACGGGCGGTTCCTACGAGCAGTACTTC.

At least ten counts were recorded for this clonotype. This chain uses TRBV6-5 with TRBJ2-2; D remains ambiguous. This CDR3 is built from 13 residues. Germline lookup yields CDR1 MNHEY and CDR2 SVGAGI. Trimming shortened V by 2 bases and J by 6 bases, and 7 bases separated the two germline ends. CDR3 protein: CASSYDHPGELFF. The CDR3 DNA is TGTGCCAGCAGTTACGACCACCCCGGGGAGCTGTTTTTT.

This clonotype was counted at least ten times. This chain joins TRBV20-1 and TRBJ1-5, with a weak D call TRBD1 (6 bases). Germline lookup yields CDR1 DFQATT and CDR2 SNEGSKA (reference sequence). Trimming shortened V by 7 bases and J by 0 bases, and 13 bases separated the two germline ends. The CDR3 is made up of 14 amino acids. DNA for the CDR3: TGCAGTGTAGACAGGATTTATAGCAATCAGCCCCAGCATTTT. Translating it yields CSVDRIYSNQPQHF.

In the case of this clonotype: In this CDR3 the conserved last residue, phenylalanine or tryptophan, is missing, so a read error is likely. The V and J genes are TRBV28 and TRBJ1-3, with D possibly matching TRBD1 (6 bases). The V end lost 4 bases, the J end lost 1 base, and 20 bases lay between the germline ends. This CDR3 is 18 amino acids long. Per germline, CDR1 MDHEN and CDR2 SYDVKM. CDR3 sequence reads: CASSSNLLKGGSGNTIYS. Here the CDR3 DNA reads TGTGCCAGCAGTTCAAATCTCCTCAAAGGGGGGTCTGGAAACACCATATATTCT.

Many counts were recorded for this clonotype. The chain recombines TRBV5-1 with TRBJ2-5; D not certain. Looked up from germline, CDR1 is SGHRS and CDR2 is YFSETQ. V was clipped by 0 bases and J by 5 bases, with 11 bases between them. This CDR3 contains 14 residues. This CDR3 is CASSLAEHPETQYF. The CDR3 nucleotides read TGCGCCAGCAGCTTGGCCGAGCATCCGGAGACCCAGTACTTC.

With regard to this clonotype: A much more abundant neighbour one base away suggests this may be a read error. The CDR3 region is CASNMTSGSPIGTGELFF. DNA for the CDR3: TGTGCCAGTAATATGACTAGCGGGAGCCCTATTGGGACCGGGGAGCTGTTTTTT. This chain joins TRBV19 and TRBJ2-2; 12 bases line up with TRBD2. The CDR3 loop spans 18 amino acids. With 7 bases clipped from V and 5 bases from J, the junction kept 14 bases outside the gene matches. Germline V gives CDR1 LNHDA, CDR2 SQIVND (reference sequence). The variable domain in full, completed from reference TRBV19 and TRBJ2-2, reads DGGITQSPKYLFRKEGQNVTLSCEQNLNHDAMYWYRQDPGQGLRLIYYSQIVNDFQKGDIAEGYSVSREKKESFPLTVTSAQKNPTAFYLCASNMTSGSPIGTGELFFGEGSRLTVL.

A word on this clonotype: The germline gene is not matched at one end of the junction; a read error may be the cause. The V call is TRBV20-1, the J call TRBJ2-5, with D perhaps being TRBD1 or TRBD2 (5 bases each). This CDR3 comprises 13 residues. Germline-derived CDR1 and CDR2 are DFQATT and SNEGSKA (reference sequence). The CDR3 reads CSARDVNSGTRHF. The CDR3 DNA sequence: TGCAGTGCTAGAGATGTGAACTCCGGGACCCGGCACTTC.

The table lists this clonotype with many counts. This chain joins TRBV7-6 and TRBJ2-5; D call uncertain. The CDR3 runs to 13 residues. Deletions cut 1 base from V and 4 bases from J, with 7 bases between. Germline CDR1 SGHVS, CDR2 FNYEAQ. CDR3 in DNA: TGTGCCAGCAGCTTAGTGTGGGGAGAGACCCAGTACTTC. This translates into CASSLVWGETQYF.

This clonotype was counted ten times or more. This chain links TRBV20-1 with TRBJ1-4, with D unclear. Trimming stripped 0 bases from V and 7 bases from J, with 12 bases between. The V gene's germline CDR1 is DFQATT and CDR2 SNEGSKA (reference sequence). This CDR3 is built from 14 residues. CDR3 nucleotides: TGCAGTGCTAGAGAGCCTCGGATTCCTGAAAAACTGTTTTTT. Its protein is CSAREPRIPEKLFF.

The chain combines TRBV11-3 with TRBJ2-3; D remains ambiguous. Germline CDR1 reads SGHNT; CDR2 reads YENEEA. V was cut by 1 base and J by 3 bases, with 8 bases left in between. CDR3 size: 14 residues. This CDR3 is CASSLVERTDTQYF. The CDR3 nucleotides read TGTGCCAGCAGCTTAGTTGAGAGGACAGATACGCAGTATTTT.

The chain links TRBV6-6 to TRBJ2-7; 7 bases are a match to TRBD2. CDR3 length: 11 amino acids. CDR1 and CDR2 (germline): MNHNY, SVGAGI (reference sequence). CDR3 DNA sequence: TGTGCTAGCGGGCAGGATCGCGAGCAGTACTTC. Its protein product is CASGQDREQYF.

This clonotype showed up many times. The chain uses TRBV24-1 and TRBJ2-3; D is perhaps TRBD1 or TRBD2 (5 bases each). The CDR3 has 17 residues. CDR1 is KGHDR, CDR2 SFDVKD, per germline. V lost 3 bases and J 5 bases, leaving 20 bases between the germline ends. The CDR3: CATSDAIPGRAGDTQYF. The CDR3, as DNA: TGTGCCACCAGTGATGCAATCCCGGGACGGGCTGGAGATACGCAGTATTTT.

Worth noting for this clonotype: No conserved phenylalanine or tryptophan ends this CDR3, so it is likely a read error. Because the CDR3's place on the DNA is in doubt, the DNA is left out and the CDR3 is given as listed by TCRdb. The V and J genes are TRBV15 and TRBJ2-5; TRBD1 is the table's D call, not checked against the DNA. Including both end residues, the CDR3 is 15 amino acids long. The V gene's germline CDR1 is LNHNV and CDR2 YYDKDF (reference sequence). CDR3: CATSRQNRGQETKYS.

This chain uses TRBV2 with TRBJ2-5; TRBD2 aligns across 13 bases. CDR1 SNHLY and CDR2 FYNNEI come from the germline V gene. Trimming at V came to 3 bases and at J to 2 bases, leaving 0 bases not matched to a gene. The CDR3 runs 15 residues. In DNA form, the CDR3 reads TGTGCCAGCAGTGAGGGACTAGCGGGACAAGAGACCCAGTACTTC. It specifies CASSEGLAGQETQYF.

There are many counts of this clonotype. V usage is TRBV5-6 and J usage is TRBJ2-1, with TRBD2 matching 8 bases. Germline CDR1 and CDR2: SGHDT and YYEEEE. The CDR3 contains 14 residues. The trim removed 7 bases at V and 5 bases at J, leaving 8 bases unmatched. The CDR3 DNA is TGTGCCAGCTTTCGGGGGGGGGCCGACAATGAGCAGTTCTTC. It encodes CASFRGGADNEQFF. The variable domain in full, with the rest retrieved from reference TRBV5-6 and TRBJ2-1, is DAGVTQSPTHLIKTRGQQVTLRCSPKSGHDTVSWYQQALGQGPQFIFQYYEEEERQRGNFPDRFSGHQFPNYSSELNVNALLLGDSALYLCASFRGGADNEQFFGPGTRLTVL.

This sequence joins TRBV12-2 and TRBJ2-7; the DNA was not compared with TRBD1, the D call given in the table. TRBV12-2 is reported as a pseudogene. This CDR3 spans 18 amino acids. The DNA for the CDR3 is TGTGCAAGTCGCTTGAAGATAACTAGCGGGACAGGGATCATCGAGCAGTACTTC. It is translated as CASRLKITSGTGIIEQYF.

Many counts were recorded for this clonotype. The chain combines TRBV2 with TRBJ1-2; 7 positions agree with TRBD1. The length of the CDR3 is 14 residues. The junction had 8 bases not matched to a gene; V was cut back by 6 bases and J by 4 bases. CDR1 and CDR2 (germline): SNHLY, FYNNEI. The CDR3 DNA is TGTGCCAGCAGGAACAGGGGAGTGAGCTATGGCTACACCTTC. The encoded protein is CASRNRGVSYGYTF.

This clonotype occurred many times. The genes are TRBV7-6 and TRBJ2-1; 7 bases match TRBD1. Trimming cost V 1 base and J 4 bases; bases outside gene matches: 4. This CDR3 is 15 amino acids long. CDR1 and CDR2 from the germline V gene are SGHVS and FNYEAQ. The CDR3 region is CASSLGGQVYNEQFF. CDR3 in DNA: TGTGCCAGCAGCTTAGGTGGACAGGTATACAATGAGCAGTTCTTC.

The table lists this clonotype with many counts. V gene TRBV3-1 combines with J gene TRBJ2-2; D is unclear. The CDR3 sequence is 13 residues long. V gave up 1 base and J gave up 4 bases, with 4 bases separating them. CDR1 is LGHDT and CDR2 is YNNKEL in the germline V gene (reference sequence). The CDR3 is CASSQVITGELFF. DNA of the CDR3: TGTGCCAGCAGCCAAGTAATCACCGGGGAGCTGTTTTTT.

Concerning this clonotype itself: Because it lacks the conserved phenylalanine or tryptophan at the end, this CDR3 is likely a read error. V and J are TRBV28 and TRBJ2-7; the match to TRBD1 covers 8 bases. Germline lookup yields CDR1 MDHEN and CDR2 SYDVKM. The trim removed 8 bases at V and 5 bases at J, leaving 11 bases unmatched. This CDR3 has 14 amino acids. CDR3 region: CASSRGSGQDEQYL. The CDR3 nucleotides read TGTGCCAGCTCCAGGGGTTCGGGACAGGACGAGCAGTACTTA.

Regarding this clonotype: One junction end does not reproduce the germline sequence, and a read error may be involved. The rearrangement joins TRBV19 to TRBJ1-6; no clear D gene. The length of the CDR3 is 10 residues. CDR1 and CDR2 from the germline V gene are LNHDA and SQIVND (reference sequence). CDR3 residues: CASSMKPLNF. CDR3 bases: TGCGCCAGTAGTATGAAACCCCTCAACTTT. The full variable domain, in which reference TRBV19 and TRBJ1-6 provide the parts outside the CDR3, is DGGITQSPKYLFRKEGQNVTLSCEQNLNHDAMYWYRQDPGQGLRLIYYSQIVNDFQKGDIAEGYSVSREKKESFPLTVTSAQKNPTAFYLCASSMKPLNFGNGTRLTVT.

This clonotype has ten or more counts. V and J are TRBV19 and TRBJ1-1; D is perhaps TRBD1 (6 bases). The germline gives CDR1 LNHDA, CDR2 SQIVND (reference sequence). CDR3 size: 13 residues. V lost 5 bases, J lost 12 bases, and 19 bases lay in between. CDR3 sequence reads: CASSPDRDTESFF. In nucleotides, the CDR3 is TGTGCCAGTAGTCCGGACCGGGACACGGAGTCTTTCTTT.

Ten or more counts support this clonotype. The J gene is TRBJ1-1, the V gene TRBV6-1; 10 nucleotides agree with TRBD1. Germline CDR1 and CDR2: MNHNS and SASEGT. This CDR3 comprises 15 residues. The ends lost 6 bases at V and 0 bases at J; junction bases unmatched: 4. For the CDR3, the DNA is TGTGCCAGCAGGGACAGGGGGGCTATGAACACTGAAGCTTTCTTT. Its protein product is CASRDRGAMNTEAFF.